The 28 T cell receptor beta chains reported below all come from one sample, sequenced in a study of T cell repertoires in ileal Crohn's disease. Assay used: immunoSEQ multiplex PCR; TCRdb lists only in-frame clones, some missing. The repertoire consists of some 10,000 clones, with 80% to 90% occurring once and the leading ten covering less than 15%. The time point denotes: neoterminal ileum biopsy at postoperative endoscopy, about 6 months after surgery. Sequences were obtained from ileal tissue. These receptors were taken from an adult with Crohn's disease.

This chain uses TRBV27 with TRBJ2-7; D is perhaps TRBD1 (5 bases). Germline assignment: CDR1 MNHEY and CDR2 SMNVEV (reference sequence). This CDR3 contains 11 residues. Trimming stripped 7 bases from V and 7 bases from J, with 11 bases between. Here the CDR3 DNA reads TGTGCCAGCACCTCAGGGCTGGAGCAGTACTTC. This encodes CASTSGLEQYF.

The V call is TRBV5-8, the J call TRBJ2-1; perhaps TRBD2 as D (6 bases). Per germline, CDR1 SGHTS and CDR2 YDEGEE. V was pared by 0 bases and J by 2 bases, with 9 bases between. The CDR3 totals 15 residues. The CDR3 loop reads CASSLEGGPYNEQFF. Here the CDR3 DNA reads TGTGCCAGCAGCTTGGAGGGAGGCCCCTACAATGAGCAGTTCTTC.

The chain combines TRBV6-5 with TRBJ2-3, with 7 positions matching TRBD2. V lost 4 bases to trimming and J lost 2 bases; unmatched junction nucleotides: 6. The CDR3 consists of 15 residues. Germline V gene sequence: CDR1 MNHEY, CDR2 SVGAGI. The CDR3 loop reads CASSLSGTYTDTQYF. CDR3 DNA sequence: TGTGCCAGCAGTTTGAGCGGGACTTACACAGATACGCAGTATTTT.

Details on this clone: Its ends do not fully match the called genes, so a read error is possible. The chain combines TRBV18 with TRBJ2-5, with a weak D call TRBD2 (5 bases). The germline V gene encodes CDR1 KGHSH and CDR2 LQKENI. There are 14 residues in the CDR3. Written as DNA, the CDR3 is TGTGCCAACTCACCCCTGACGCGAGGGGAGACCCAGTACTTC. Amino acids: CANSPLTRGETQYF. The complete variable domain, with remaining parts taken from reference TRBV18 and TRBJ2-5, reads NAGVMQNPRHLVRRRGQEARLRCSPMKGHSHVYWYRQLPEEGLKFMVYLQKENIIDESGMPKERFSAEFPKEGPSILRIQQVVRGDSAAYFCANSPLTRGETQYFGPGTRLLVL.

The genes are TRBV2 and TRBJ1-2; possible D gene TRBD1, 5 bases. With 6 bases removed from V and 1 base from J, the gap between germline ends came to 9 bases. Germline V lookup: CDR1 SNHLY, CDR2 FYNNEI. The CDR3 is made up of 13 amino acids. CDR3 coding DNA: TGTGCCAGCAGCAAACAGGTTAACTATGGCTACACCTTC. Amino acids: CASSKQVNYGYTF.

This clone was seen only once. The chain has TRBV6-6 and TRBJ2-3, with 10 bases matching TRBD1. Germline V gene sequence: CDR1 MNHNY, CDR2 SVGAGI (reference sequence). This CDR3 has 13 residues. J lost 8 bases, V lost 6 bases, and 5 bases had no gene match. The CDR3 region is CASSSTGGGTQYF. The CDR3 nucleotides read TGTGCCAGCAGCTCGACAGGGGGCGGTACGCAGTATTTT.

The rearrangement links TRBV6-6 to TRBJ1-5; possibly TRBD1 for D (6 bases). The CDR3 loop spans 14 amino acids. CDR1 and CDR2 from the germline V gene are MNHNY and SVGAGI (reference sequence). V was cut by 4 bases and J by 4 bases, with 11 bases left in between. CDR3 amino acids: CASSLDRFNQPQHF. The CDR3, as DNA: TGTGCCAGCAGTTTAGACAGGTTTAATCAGCCCCAGCATTTT.

The chain uses TRBV10-3 and TRBJ2-3, with D tentatively TRBD2 (6 bases). This CDR3 is built from 15 residues. The V end lost 2 bases, the J end lost 6 bases, and 15 bases lay between the germline ends. Per germline, CDR1 ENHRY and CDR2 SYGVKD. Here the CDR3 reads CAISEGTSLFDTQYF. CDR3 bases: TGTGCCATCAGTGAGGGGACTTCTCTTTTCGATACGCAGTATTTT.

V and J are TRBV7-7 and TRBJ2-2; perhaps TRBD1 as D (6 bases). Germline V gives CDR1 SSHAT, CDR2 FNYEAQ (reference sequence). The CDR3 is 14 residues long. In DNA form, the CDR3 reads TGTGCTAGCGCTAGGGGGATAAACACCGGGGAGCTGTTTTTT. This codes for CASARGINTGELFF.

The chain employs TRBV30 and TRBJ1-2; TRBD1 matches 7 bases. Germline CDR1 is GTSNPN and CDR2 is SVGIG (reference sequence). The CDR3 loop spans 13 amino acids. J lost 5 bases, V lost 3 bases, and 6 bases had no gene match. CDR3 amino acids: CAWSVGTAYGYTF. CDR3 nucleotides: TGTGCCTGGAGCGTGGGGACAGCTTATGGCTACACCTTC.

The chain carries TRBV10-2 and TRBJ2-7, with TRBD1 identical over 10 bases. V lost 3 bases, J lost 7 bases, and 6 bases stayed unmatched. The CDR3 sequence is 14 residues long. CDR1 and CDR2 (germline): WSHSY, SAAADI. CDR3 loop: CASSDGTGVAEQYF. The CDR3 DNA sequence: TGCGCCAGCAGTGACGGGACAGGGGTCGCGGAGCAGTACTTC.

The V gene is TRBV6-1, the J gene TRBJ1-4, with D maybe TRBD1 (5 bases). The ends were cut back, 0 bases at V and 1 base at J, with 6 bases in the middle. Germline V gene lookup returns CDR1 MNHNS and CDR2 SASEGT. The CDR3 spans 15 residues. In DNA form, the CDR3 reads TGTGCCAGCAGTGAAGCCGGGGGAACTAATGAAAAACTGTTTTTT. As protein: CASSEAGGTNEKLFF.

This clone was found a few times. This chain uses TRBV18 with TRBJ1-1; maybe TRBD1 (6 bases). The V gene lost 3 bases and the J gene lost 1 base, with 12 bases spanning the gap. Germline V gene lookup returns CDR1 KGHSH and CDR2 LQKENI. This CDR3 is built from 15 residues. This chain's CDR3 is CASSPRGHRNTEAFF. CDR3 nucleotides: TGTGCCAGCTCACCCCGGGGACACCGGAACACTGAAGCTTTCTTT.

The CDR3 spells CAWDRLNYGYTF. Here the CDR3 DNA reads TGTGCCTGGGACAGACTTAACTATGGCTACACCTTC. V is TRBV30 and J is TRBJ1-2; tentatively, D is TRBD1 (5 bases). The germline CDR1 and CDR2 sequences are GTSNPN and SVGIG (reference sequence). This CDR3 comprises 12 residues. Between the trimmed V and J ends, which lost 5 bases and 1 base, there was a span of 8 bases.

The chain employs TRBV10-3 and TRBJ1-5; D might be TRBD1 (5 bases). V was trimmed by 4 bases and J by 5 bases, leaving 12 bases between them. CDR1 and CDR2 (germline): ENHRY, SYGVKD. The CDR3 spans 14 residues. The CDR3 nucleotides are TGTGCCATCAGTGTCAGGGAGGGTGATCAGCCCCAGCATTTT. Protein product: CAISVREGDQPQHF.

The rearrangement joins TRBV20-1 to TRBJ2-1, with D unresolved. The V gene lost 2 bases and the J gene lost 9 bases, with 8 bases spanning the gap. The germline V gene encodes CDR1 DFQATT and CDR2 SNEGSKA (reference sequence). CDR3 length equals 11 residues. The CDR3 region has the DNA TGCAGTGCTAGAAGTATGAGTGAGCAGTTCTTC. Translation gives CSARSMSEQFF.

This CDR3 reads CAWSLGLPYNEQFF. As DNA, the CDR3 is TGTGCCTGGAGTTTGGGACTACCGTACAATGAGCAGTTCTTC. The chain uses TRBV30 and TRBJ2-1; 7 nucleotides agree with TRBD2. CDR3 length: 14 amino acids. Germline values: CDR1 GTSNPN, CDR2 SVGIG (reference sequence). After removal of 2 bases from V and 4 bases from J, the junction contained 5 bases not matched to a gene.

The J gene is TRBJ1-1, the V gene TRBV5-8; no firm D call. CDR1 is SGHTS, CDR2 YDEGEE, per germline. The V and J ends lost 4 bases and 4 bases respectively, with 14 bases between them. The CDR3 covers 14 residues. CDR3 in amino acids: CASSPGNGATEAFF. In DNA, the CDR3 is TGTGCCAGCAGCCCCGGGAATGGAGCCACTGAAGCTTTCTTT.

The chain employs TRBV30 and TRBJ1-1; 12 positions agree with TRBD1. The CDR3 sequence is 15 residues long. With V trimmed by 3 bases and J by 9 bases, 11 bases remained unmatched. The germline V gene encodes CDR1 GTSNPN and CDR2 SVGIG (reference sequence). CDR3 sequence reads: CAWSLRPGQGAKAFF. As DNA, the CDR3 is TGTGCCTGGAGCCTTCGTCCGGGACAGGGGGCAAAAGCTTTCTTT. Full variable domain (outside the CDR3, taken from reference TRBV30 and TRBJ1-1): SQTIHQWPATLVQPVGSPLSLECTVEGTSNPNLYWYRQAAGRGLQLLFYSVGIGQISSEVPQNLSASRPQDRQFILSSKKLLLSDSGFYLCAWSLRPGQGAKAFFGQGTRLTVV.

This clone has a single count. This sequence joins TRBV6-6 and TRBJ2-1, with TRBD2 as a possible D gene (5 bases). The germline V gene encodes CDR1 MNHNY and CDR2 SVGAGI (reference sequence). Trimming left V 5 bases short and J 5 bases short, with 13 bases between. This CDR3 has 14 residues. CDR3 in amino acids: CASSRTGMNNEQFF. As DNA, the CDR3 is TGTGCCAGCAGTCGCACCGGGATGAACAATGAGCAGTTCTTC.

The rearrangement links TRBV5-4 to TRBJ2-5; 9 bases align to TRBD2. There are 15 residues in the CDR3. The V segment lost 2 bases and the J segment 1 base; nucleotides outside the gene matches: 3. Per the germline V gene, CDR1 is SGHNT and CDR2 is YYREEE (reference sequence). In DNA form, the CDR3 reads TGTGCCAGCAGCTTTAGCGGGAGTCCCCAAGAGACCCAGTACTTC. This translates into CASSFSGSPQETQYF.

The chain has TRBV28 and TRBJ2-5; unclear D gene. The CDR3 totals 15 residues. In germline, CDR1 is MDHEN, CDR2 SYDVKM. Trimming took 1 base from V and 2 from J, leaving 11 bases between them. In nucleotides, the CDR3 is TGTGCCAGCAGTTTATACTCGTTCACGCAAGAGACCCAGTACTTC. As protein: CASSLYSFTQETQYF.

CDR3 bases: TGTGCCAGCTCACCACAAGGACTAGCGGGGTACACCGGGGAGCTGTTTTTT. Translated: CASSPQGLAGYTGELFF. The rearrangement joins TRBV18 to TRBJ2-2, with 12 bases aligning to TRBD2. V lost 1 base and J lost 3; bases outside the gene matches: 3. The CDR3 runs 17 residues. Germline CDR1 and CDR2: KGHSH and LQKENI.

The rearrangement joins TRBV30 to TRBJ2-7; 9 positions match TRBD1. Germline CDR1 GTSNPN, CDR2 SVGIG (reference sequence). V dropped 2 bases and J dropped 5; count of bases not matched to a gene: 10. The CDR3 loop spans 15 amino acids. The DNA of the CDR3 is TGTGCCTGGAGTCGATGGAGGGACAGGGTGGACGAGCAGTACTTC. Encoded protein: CAWSRWRDRVDEQYF.

The V and J genes are TRBV5-1 and TRBJ2-2, with a tentative D call TRBD2 (5 bases). There are 16 residues in the CDR3. Germline V gene lookup returns CDR1 SGHRS and CDR2 YFSETQ. Trimming left V 0 bases short and J 1 base short, with 10 bases between. The CDR3 protein is CASSLDTGRNTGELFF. The CDR3 DNA reads as TGCGCCAGCAGCTTGGATACGGGAAGGAACACCGGGGAGCTGTTTTTT.

The rearrangement links TRBV6-5 to TRBJ1-6; 7 bases fit TRBD1. The CDR3 runs 15 residues. CDR1 is MNHEY and CDR2 is SVGAGI in the germline V gene. The V and J ends lost 7 bases and 2 bases, in that order; junction bases with no gene match: 5. The CDR3 spells CASTLQGPYNSPLHF. The CDR3 DNA sequence: TGTGCCAGCACCTTACAGGGGCCCTATAATTCACCCCTCCACTTT.

This clone was observed a single time. The chain recombines TRBV6-6 with TRBJ1-1, with a possible D match to TRBD1 (6 bases). Germline V lookup: CDR1 MNHNY, CDR2 SVGAGI (reference sequence). Trimming removed 6 bases at V and 5 bases at J, with 22 bases between. The CDR3 has 16 amino acids. CDR3 region: CASRGATAGSRTEAFF. The CDR3 DNA follows: TGTGCCAGCAGGGGGGCGACAGCTGGGTCGAGGACTGAAGCTTTCTTT.

This chain uses TRBV10-3 with TRBJ2-5; 10 nucleotides line up with TRBD2. V was clipped by 6 bases and J by 5 bases; unmatched bases: 12. This CDR3 spans 16 amino acids. CDR1 is ENHRY and CDR2 is SYGVKD in the germline V gene. CDR3 in DNA: TGTGCCATCAGACCCGGGACTAGCGCACCCCAGGAGACCCAGTACTTC. Encoded protein: CAIRPGTSAPQETQYF.